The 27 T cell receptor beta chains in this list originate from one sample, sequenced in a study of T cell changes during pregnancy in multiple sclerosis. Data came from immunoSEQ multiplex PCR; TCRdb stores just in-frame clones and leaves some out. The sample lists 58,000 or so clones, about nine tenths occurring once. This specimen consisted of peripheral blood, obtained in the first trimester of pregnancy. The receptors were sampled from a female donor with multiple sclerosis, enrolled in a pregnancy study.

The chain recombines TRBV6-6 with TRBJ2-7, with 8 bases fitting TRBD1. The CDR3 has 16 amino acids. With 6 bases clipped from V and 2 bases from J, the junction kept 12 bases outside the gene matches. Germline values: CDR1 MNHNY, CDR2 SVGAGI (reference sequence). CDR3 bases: TGTGCCAGCAGCCCACCAGGACAGGGCCGGACCTACGAGCAGTACTTC. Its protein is CASSPPGQGRTYEQYF.

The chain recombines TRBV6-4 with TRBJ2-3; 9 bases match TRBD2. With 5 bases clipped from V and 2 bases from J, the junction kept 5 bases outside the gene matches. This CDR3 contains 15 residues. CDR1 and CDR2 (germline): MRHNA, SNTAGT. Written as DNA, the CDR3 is TGTGCCAGCAGTCCTATAGCGGGAGACACAGATACGCAGTATTTT. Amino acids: CASSPIAGDTDTQYF.

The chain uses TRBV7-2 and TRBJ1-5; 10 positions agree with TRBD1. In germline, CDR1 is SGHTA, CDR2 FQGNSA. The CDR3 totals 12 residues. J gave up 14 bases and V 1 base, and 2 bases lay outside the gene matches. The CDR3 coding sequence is TGTGCCAGCAGCTTAGGGGGACAGGGGAAGCATTTT. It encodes CASSLGGQGKHF. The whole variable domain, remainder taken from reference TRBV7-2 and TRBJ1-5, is GAGVSQSPSNKVTEKGKDVELRCDPISGHTALYWYRQSLGQGLEFLIYFQGNSAPDKSGLPSDRFSAERTGGSVSTLTIQRTQQEDSAVYLCASSLGGQGKHFGDGTRLSIL.

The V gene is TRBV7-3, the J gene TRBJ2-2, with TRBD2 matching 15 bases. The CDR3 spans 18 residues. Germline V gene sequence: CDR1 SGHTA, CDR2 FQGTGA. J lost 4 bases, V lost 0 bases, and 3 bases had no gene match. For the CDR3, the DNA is TGTGCCAGCAGCTTAACGGGACTAGCGGGAGGCGCCACCGGGGAGCTGTTTTTT. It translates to CASSLTGLAGGATGELFF.

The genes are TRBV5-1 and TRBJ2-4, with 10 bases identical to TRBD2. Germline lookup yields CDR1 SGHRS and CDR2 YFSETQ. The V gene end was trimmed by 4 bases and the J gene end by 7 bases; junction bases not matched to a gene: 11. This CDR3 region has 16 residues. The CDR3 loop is CASSPLLAGEGNIQYF. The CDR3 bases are TGCGCCAGCAGCCCCCTGCTAGCGGGAGAGGGGAACATTCAGTACTTC.

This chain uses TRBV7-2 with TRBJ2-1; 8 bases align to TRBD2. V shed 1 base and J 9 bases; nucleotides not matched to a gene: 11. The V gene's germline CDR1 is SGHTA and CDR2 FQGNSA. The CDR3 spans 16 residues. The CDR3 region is CASSLDGRAFKVEQFF. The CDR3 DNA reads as TGTGCCAGCAGCTTAGACGGGAGGGCCTTTAAGGTTGAGCAGTTCTTC.

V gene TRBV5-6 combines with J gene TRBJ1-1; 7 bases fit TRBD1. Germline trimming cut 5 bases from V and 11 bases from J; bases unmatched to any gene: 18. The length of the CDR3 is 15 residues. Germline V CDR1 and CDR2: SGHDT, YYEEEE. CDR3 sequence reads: CASSLQGPSLKMAFF. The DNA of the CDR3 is TGTGCCAGCAGTCTACAGGGGCCGTCCTTAAAAATGGCTTTCTTT.

The chain's CDR3 is CASSFGNTGELFF. CDR3 coding DNA: TGTGCCAGCAGTTTCGGGAACACCGGGGAGCTGTTTTTT. The chain combines TRBV27 with TRBJ2-2; D call uncertain. Per germline, CDR1 MNHEY and CDR2 SMNVEV (reference sequence). V was cut by 3 bases and J by 1 base, with 3 bases left in between. CDR3 size: 13 residues.

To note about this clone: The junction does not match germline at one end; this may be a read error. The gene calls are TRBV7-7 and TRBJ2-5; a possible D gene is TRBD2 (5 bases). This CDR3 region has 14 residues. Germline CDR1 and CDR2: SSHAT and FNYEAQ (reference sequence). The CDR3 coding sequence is TGTGCTAGCAGCTTATTGGGTAGGAGGGAGACCCAGTACTTC. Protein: CASSLLGRRETQYF.

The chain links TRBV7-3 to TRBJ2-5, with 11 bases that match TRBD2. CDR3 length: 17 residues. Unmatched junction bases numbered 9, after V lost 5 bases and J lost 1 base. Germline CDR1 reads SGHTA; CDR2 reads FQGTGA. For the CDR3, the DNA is TGTGCCAGCAGCCCTTGGGGACTAGCGGTGCCCCAAGAGACCCAGTACTTC. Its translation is CASSPWGLAVPQETQYF. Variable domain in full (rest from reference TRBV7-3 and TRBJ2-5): GAGVSQTPSNKVTEKGKYVELRCDPISGHTALYWYRQSLGQGPEFLIYFQGTGAADDSGLPNDRFFAVRPEGSVSTLKIQRTERGDSAVYLCASSPWGLAVPQETQYFGPGTRLLVL.

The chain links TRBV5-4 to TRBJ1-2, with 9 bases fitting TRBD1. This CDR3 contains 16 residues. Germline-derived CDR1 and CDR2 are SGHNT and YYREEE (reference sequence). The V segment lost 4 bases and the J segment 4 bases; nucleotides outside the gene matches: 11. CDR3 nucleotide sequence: TGTGCCAGCAGCCCACAGGGAACAGGGGGCCCCTATGGCTACACCTTC. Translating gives CASSPQGTGGPYGYTF.

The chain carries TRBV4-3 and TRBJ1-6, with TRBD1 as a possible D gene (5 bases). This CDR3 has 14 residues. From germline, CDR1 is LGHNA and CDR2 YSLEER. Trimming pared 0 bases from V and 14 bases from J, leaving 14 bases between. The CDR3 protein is CASSQEGRAMALHF. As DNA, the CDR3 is TGCGCCAGCAGCCAAGAAGGCAGGGCTATGGCCCTCCACTTT.

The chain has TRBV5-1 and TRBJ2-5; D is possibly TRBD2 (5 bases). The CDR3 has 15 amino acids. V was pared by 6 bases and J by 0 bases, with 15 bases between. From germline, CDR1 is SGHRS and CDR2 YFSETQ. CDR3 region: CASTRAAQYQETQYF. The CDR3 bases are TGCGCCAGCACAAGAGCGGCCCAGTACCAAGAGACCCAGTACTTC.

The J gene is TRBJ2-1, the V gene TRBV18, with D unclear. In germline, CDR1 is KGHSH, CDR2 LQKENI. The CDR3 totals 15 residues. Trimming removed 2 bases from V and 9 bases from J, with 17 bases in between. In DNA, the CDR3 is TGTGCCAGCTCACCATTAACGAGCCAGACTGCTGAGCAGTTCTTC. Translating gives CASSPLTSQTAEQFF.

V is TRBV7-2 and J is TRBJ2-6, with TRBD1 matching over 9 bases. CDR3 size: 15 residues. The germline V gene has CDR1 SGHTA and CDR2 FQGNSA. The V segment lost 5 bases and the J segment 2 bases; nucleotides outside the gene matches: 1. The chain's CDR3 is CASSRDRAGANVLTF. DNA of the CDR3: TGTGCCAGCAGCCGGGACAGGGCTGGGGCCAACGTCCTGACTTTC.

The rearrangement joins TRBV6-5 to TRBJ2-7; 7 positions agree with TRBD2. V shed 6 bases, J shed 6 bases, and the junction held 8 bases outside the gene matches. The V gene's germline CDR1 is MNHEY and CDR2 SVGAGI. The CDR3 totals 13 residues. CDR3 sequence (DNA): TGTGCCAGCAGGAAAGGGAGGGCCTCCGAGCAGTACTTC. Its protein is CASRKGRASEQYF.

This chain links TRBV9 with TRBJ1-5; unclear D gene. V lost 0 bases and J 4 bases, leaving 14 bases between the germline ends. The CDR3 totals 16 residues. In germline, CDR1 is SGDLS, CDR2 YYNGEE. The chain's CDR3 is CASSVGSGAGNQPQHF. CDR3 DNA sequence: TGTGCCAGCAGCGTAGGGAGTGGAGCGGGGAATCAGCCCCAGCATTTT.

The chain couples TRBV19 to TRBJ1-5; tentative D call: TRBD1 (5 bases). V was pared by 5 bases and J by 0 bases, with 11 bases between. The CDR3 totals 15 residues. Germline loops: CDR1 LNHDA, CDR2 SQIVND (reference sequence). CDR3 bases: TGTGCCAGTAGTTCCGACAGTTATAGCAATCAGCCCCAGCATTTT. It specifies CASSSDSYSNQPQHF.

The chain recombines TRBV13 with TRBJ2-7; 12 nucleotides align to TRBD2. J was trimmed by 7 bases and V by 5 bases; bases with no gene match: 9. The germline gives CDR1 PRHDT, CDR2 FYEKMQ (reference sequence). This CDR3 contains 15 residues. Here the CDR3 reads CASSPLTSGREEQYF. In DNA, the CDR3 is TGTGCCAGCAGCCCCCTGACTAGCGGGAGAGAAGAGCAGTACTTC. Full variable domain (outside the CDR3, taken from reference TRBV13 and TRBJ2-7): AAGVIQSPRHLIKEKRETATLKCYPIPRHDTVYWYQQGPGQDPQFLISFYEKMQSDKGSIPDRFSAQQFSDYHSELNMSSLELGDSALYFCASSPLTSGREEQYFGPGTRLTVT.

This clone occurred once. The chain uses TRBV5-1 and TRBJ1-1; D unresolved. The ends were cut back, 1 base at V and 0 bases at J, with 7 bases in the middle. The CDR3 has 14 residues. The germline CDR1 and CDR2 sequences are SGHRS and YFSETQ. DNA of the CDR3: TGCGCCAGCAGCTTGACAGTAATGAACACTGAAGCTTTCTTT. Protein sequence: CASSLTVMNTEAFF.

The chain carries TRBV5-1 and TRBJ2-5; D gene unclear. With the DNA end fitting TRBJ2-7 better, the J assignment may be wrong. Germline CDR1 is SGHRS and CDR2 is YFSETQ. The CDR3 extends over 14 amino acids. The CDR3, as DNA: TGCGCCAGCAGCTTGGCCAGTCCAGACTACGAGCAGTACTTC. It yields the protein CASSLASPDYEQYF.

The CDR3 loop is CASSEARLPYNEQFF. DNA of the CDR3: TGTGCCAGCAGTGAAGCGCGGCTCCCCTACAATGAGCAGTTCTTC. The chain couples TRBV2 to TRBJ2-1; D not resolved. Trimming stripped 0 bases from V and 2 bases from J, with 8 bases between. The CDR3 covers 15 residues. Germline assignment: CDR1 SNHLY and CDR2 FYNNEI.

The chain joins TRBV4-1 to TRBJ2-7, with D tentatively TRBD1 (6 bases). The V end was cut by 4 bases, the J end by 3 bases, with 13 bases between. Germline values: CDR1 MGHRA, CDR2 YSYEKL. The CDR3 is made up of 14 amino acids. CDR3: CASSPMDSFYEQYF. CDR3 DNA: TGCGCCAGCAGCCCGATGGACAGCTTCTACGAGCAGTACTTC.

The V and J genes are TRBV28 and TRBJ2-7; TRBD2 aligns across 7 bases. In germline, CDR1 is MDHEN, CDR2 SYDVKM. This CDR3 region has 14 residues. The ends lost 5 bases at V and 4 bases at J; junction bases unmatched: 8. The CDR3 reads CASSPSGIRYEQYF. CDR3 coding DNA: TGTGCCAGCAGTCCAAGCGGGATTCGTTACGAGCAGTACTTC.

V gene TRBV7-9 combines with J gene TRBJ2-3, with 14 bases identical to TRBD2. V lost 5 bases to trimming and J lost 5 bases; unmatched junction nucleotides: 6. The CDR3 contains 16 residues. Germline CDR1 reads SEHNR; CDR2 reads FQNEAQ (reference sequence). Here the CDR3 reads CASSRLAGGLGDTQYF. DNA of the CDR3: TGTGCCAGCAGCCGACTAGCGGGAGGGCTAGGAGATACGCAGTATTTT.

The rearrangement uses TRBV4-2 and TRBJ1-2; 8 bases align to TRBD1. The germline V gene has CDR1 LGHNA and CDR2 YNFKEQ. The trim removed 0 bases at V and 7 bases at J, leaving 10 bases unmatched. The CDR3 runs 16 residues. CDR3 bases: TGTGCCAGCAGCCAAGATTTGAGACAGGGGTTAGGTGGCTACACCTTC. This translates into CASSQDLRQGLGGYTF.

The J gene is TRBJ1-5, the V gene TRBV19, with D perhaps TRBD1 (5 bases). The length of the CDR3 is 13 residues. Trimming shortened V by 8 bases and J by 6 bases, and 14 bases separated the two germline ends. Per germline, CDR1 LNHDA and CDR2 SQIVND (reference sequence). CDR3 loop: CASHDSFGQPQHF. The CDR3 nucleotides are TGTGCCAGTCACGACAGCTTCGGTCAGCCCCAGCATTTT.